This T cell receptor beta chain was recovered during a study of OX40 agonist ivuxolimab in advanced cancers. Study-wide results and limits: It was also the case that some nonresponders had low normalized T-cell clonal expansion. In CD8+ T cells, expanded clones were on average more numerous than in CD4+. CD4+ and CD8+ blood T cells expanded clonally by week 6 at 0.1 to 3.0 mg/kg.

Generated by immunoSEQ multiplex PCR, the TCRdb table keeps only in-frame clones and is missing some. The sample carries about 41,000 clones, roughly 86% recorded once. Germline V gene sequence: CDR1 MDHEN, CDR2 SYDVKM. The CDR3 is made up of 15 amino acids. The ends lost 5 bases at V and 1 base at J; junction bases unmatched: 4. As to this clone: The antigen remains undetermined.

Specimen: CD4+ or CD8+ T cells sorted from blood, collected in a trial of the OX40 agonist ivuxolimab. The rearrangement uses TRBV28 and TRBJ2-3, with 9 nucleotides matching TRBD2. The receptor comes from an adult with an advanced solid tumor such as melanoma, head and neck, liver or kidney cancer. The CDR3 DNA is TGTGCCAGCAGTAATAGCGGGAGAGGCACAGATACGCAGTATTTT. Translated, it gives CASSNSGRGTDTQYF.